These 30 T cell receptor beta chains came from one sample sequenced in a study of T cells in Graves' hyperthyroidism and ophthalmopathy. From RNA transcripts, TCR beta CDR3 regions were amplified. A set of HTBI primers served as the primers for a first-round RT-PCR of the TCR CDR3. TCRdb re-called the multiplex PCR reads with MiXCR, one entry per CDR3 protein. The sample records nearly 600,000 distinct CDR3 sequences, about 15% being singletons. The sequenced sample was blood. These receptors all stem from a young woman with Graves' hyperthyroidism that later progressed to Graves' ophthalmopathy.

This clonotype came up many times. The chain couples TRBV9 to TRBJ2-1; TRBD1 matches at 8 bases. J lost 5 bases, V lost 4 bases, and 5 bases had no gene match. Germline V gives CDR1 SGDLS, CDR2 YYNGEE. This CDR3 is 14 amino acids long. The CDR3 sequence is CASSTGQADNEQFF. DNA of the CDR3: TGTGCCAGCAGCACGGGACAGGCCGACAATGAGCAGTTCTTC.

This clonotype was counted at least ten times. V usage is TRBV4-1 and J usage is TRBJ2-7; no definite D call. Germline V gene lookup returns CDR1 MGHRA and CDR2 YSYEKL. This CDR3 comprises 15 residues. V was clipped by 7 bases and J by 1 base, with 17 bases between them. CDR3 DNA sequence: TGCGCCAGCACCCAGCTAAAGGGCGCTTCCTACGAGCAGTACTTC. This gives the protein CASTQLKGASYEQYF.

This clonotype has ten or more counts. The chain couples TRBV28 to TRBJ2-7; TRBD2 matches 11 bases. Germline CDR1 is MDHEN and CDR2 is SYDVKM. The CDR3 length is 19 residues. V shed 7 bases and J 0 bases; nucleotides not matched to a gene: 17. CDR3 sequence reads: CASNPERRLAGLLSYEQYF. In DNA form, the CDR3 reads TGTGCCAGCAACCCTGAGAGGAGACTAGCGGGACTCCTCTCCTACGAGCAGTACTTC.

This clonotype came up many times. The chain uses TRBV27 and TRBJ2-2, with TRBD2 identical over 12 bases. The CDR3 totals 16 residues. The V and J ends lost 5 bases and 5 bases, in that order; junction bases with no gene match: 6. Germline V gene data show CDR1 as MNHEY and CDR2 as SMNVEV (reference sequence). The CDR3 DNA follows: TGTGCCAGCAGTAAGAGACTAGCGGGAGAGACCGGGGAGCTGTTTTTT. Its translation is CASSKRLAGETGELFF.

The V and J genes are TRBV19 and TRBJ2-7, with D unclear. CDR1 is LNHDA and CDR2 is SQIVND in the germline V gene (reference sequence). The CDR3 runs 13 residues. The V and J ends lost 1 base and 2 bases respectively, with 6 bases between them. The CDR3 region is CASSIGEPYEQYF. The CDR3 nucleotides read TGTGCCAGTAGTATAGGCGAGCCCTACGAGCAGTACTTC.

The table lists this clonotype with a few counts. The V call is TRBV4-1, the J call TRBJ2-5, with 10 bases aligning to TRBD2. The V segment lost 1 base and the J segment 2 bases; nucleotides outside the gene matches: 4. The V gene's germline CDR1 is MGHRA and CDR2 YSYEKL. The CDR3 is made up of 16 amino acids. CDR3 bases: TGCGCCAGCAGCCAAGTTACTAGCGGGAAACAAGAGACCCAGTACTTC. This encodes CASSQVTSGKQETQYF.

This clonotype showed up many times. The gene calls are TRBV7-2 and TRBJ1-4, with no clear D. The CDR3 consists of 13 residues. CDR1 and CDR2 (germline): SGHTA, FQGNSA. Deletions cut 5 bases from V and 5 bases from J, with 9 bases between. The CDR3 DNA is TGTGCCAGCAGCCTTACAATGAATGAAAAACTGTTTTTT. Amino acids: CASSLTMNEKLFF.

V is TRBV4-1 and J is TRBJ2-4; D uncertain. The V gene lost 1 base and the J gene lost 6 bases, with 13 bases spanning the gap. The CDR3 loop spans 15 amino acids. Germline CDR1 reads MGHRA; CDR2 reads YSYEKL. CDR3 residues: CASSQVHNKGNIQYF. The DNA for the CDR3 is TGCGCCAGCAGCCAAGTTCACAACAAGGGAAACATTCAGTACTTC.

This clonotype appeared a few times. The rearrangement links TRBV14 to TRBJ2-1, with D maybe TRBD2 (6 bases). The CDR3 loop spans 14 amino acids. CDR1 and CDR2 (germline): SGHDN, FVKESK. Deletions cut 3 bases from V and 4 bases from J, with 10 bases between. Here the CDR3 reads CASSQTSVYNEQFF. Written as DNA, the CDR3 is TGTGCCAGCAGCCAGACTAGTGTTTACAATGAGCAGTTCTTC.

This clonotype occurred a few times. The CDR3 ends on some other residue instead of the conserved phenylalanine or tryptophan, so this is likely a read error. The chain joins TRBV19 to TRBJ1-5; D may be TRBD1 (5 bases). This CDR3 contains 15 residues. CDR1 is LNHDA and CDR2 is SQIVND in the germline V gene (reference sequence). V shed 7 bases and J shed 1 base, with 14 bases lying between them. Here the CDR3 DNA reads TGTGCCAGTAAATCTAGATGGGACAGCAATCAGCCCCAGCATCTT. It yields the protein CASKSRWDSNQPQHL.

This clonotype occurred many times. CDR3 amino acids: CASSPFAETQYF. The CDR3 DNA follows: TGTGCCAGCAGCCCCTTTGCGGAGACCCAGTACTTC. The chain employs TRBV7-8 and TRBJ2-5, with D unresolved. Germline values: CDR1 SGHVS, CDR2 FQNEAQ. CDR3 length: 12 residues. Trimming shortened V by 5 bases and J by 5 bases, and 9 bases separated the two germline ends.

This clonotype was picked up many times. This chain uses TRBV20-1 with TRBJ2-7; 8 bases are shared with TRBD1. Trimming removed 5 bases from V and 1 base from J; junction bases left unmatched: 7. CDR1 is DFQATT, CDR2 SNEGSKA, per germline (reference sequence). The CDR3 spans 14 residues. Here the CDR3 DNA reads TGCAGTGCTCTTGGACAGGGTGGATCCTACGAGCAGTACTTC. Amino acid sequence: CSALGQGGSYEQYF.

This clonotype was seen many times. The chain links TRBV29-1 to TRBJ2-7, with D perhaps TRBD1 (5 bases). V lost 4 bases and J 3 bases, leaving 13 bases between the germline ends. The CDR3 contains 13 residues. Germline values: CDR1 SQVTM, CDR2 ANQGSEA. CDR3 bases: TGCAGCGTTGGGGTCAGGGCCGGCTACGAGCAGTACTTC. This translates into CSVGVRAGYEQYF.

At least ten counts were recorded for this clonotype. The V and J genes are TRBV3-1 and TRBJ1-4; possibly TRBD1 for D (6 bases). The CDR3 totals 16 residues. The V gene lost 4 bases and the J gene lost 5 bases, with 17 bases spanning the gap. Germline loops: CDR1 LGHDT, CDR2 YNNKEL (reference sequence). Written as DNA, the CDR3 is TGTGCCAGCAGCCCTGTCGGGGGGGCAGTGAATGAAAAACTGTTTTTT. Translation: CASSPVGGAVNEKLFF.

This clonotype was detected many times. The rearrangement uses TRBV12-3 or TRBV12-4 and TRBJ1-2, with 9 positions matching TRBD1. With 7 bases clipped from V and 5 bases from J, the junction kept 14 bases outside the gene matches. This CDR3 spans 16 amino acids. This CDR3 reads CASTAGQGRNLYGYTF. DNA for the CDR3: TGTGCCAGCACCGCCGGACAGGGGCGAAACCTTTATGGCTACACCTTC.

This clonotype occurred many times. The V call is TRBV12-3 or TRBV12-4, the J call TRBJ1-3, with unresolved D. V gave up 1 base and J gave up 4 bases, with 11 bases separating them. The CDR3 extends over 15 amino acids. The CDR3 bases are TGTGCCAGCAGTTTAGTGGGTTACGTCGGAAACACCATATATTTT. The encoded protein is CASSLVGYVGNTIYF.

This clonotype was seen ten or more times. This rearrangement joins TRBV12-5 to TRBJ1-1; 8 bases match TRBD1. The junction had 10 bases not matched to a gene; V was cut back by 9 bases and J by 1 base. The CDR3 is 15 amino acids. Germline V lookup: CDR1 LGHNT, CDR2 FRNRAP. CDR3 sequence (DNA): TGTGCTAGCAGACCCGACAGGGGCTGGAACACTGAAGCTTTCTTT. This sequence encodes CASRPDRGWNTEAFF. Combining the CDR3 with reference TRBV12-5 and TRBJ1-1 gives the whole variable domain DARVTQTPRHKVTEMGQEVTMRCQPILGHNTVFWYRQTMMQGLELLAYFRNRAPLDDSGMPKDRFSAEMPDATLATLKIQPSEPRDSAVYFCASRPDRGWNTEAFFGQGTRLTVV.

V gene TRBV29-1 combines with J gene TRBJ2-2, with D tentatively TRBD1 or TRBD2 (6 bases each). CDR3 length: 14 residues. Germline CDR1 and CDR2: SQVTM and ANQGSEA. V lost 6 bases to trimming and J lost 4 bases, with 15 bases between them. DNA for the CDR3: TGCAGCGTGGGGCGAGGGGGGCGCACCGGGGAGCTGTTTTTT. This translates into CSVGRGGRTGELFF.

This chain links TRBV12-3 or TRBV12-4 with TRBJ2-6; tentative D call: TRBD2 (6 bases). Trimming took 4 bases from V and 6 from J, leaving 16 bases between them. This CDR3 region has 16 residues. CDR3 sequence: CASSYEGPGEANVLTF. In DNA, the CDR3 is TGTGCCAGCAGTTATGAGGGGCCGGGGGAGGCCAACGTCCTGACTTTC.

This chain uses TRBV18 with TRBJ1-5; D perhaps matches TRBD1 (5 bases). Germline loops: CDR1 KGHSH, CDR2 LQKENI. The CDR3 is 19 amino acids. Trimming removed 3 bases from V and 0 bases from J, with 21 bases in between. CDR3 nucleotide sequence: TGTGCCAGCTCACCTCGTCCACACTCGGGGCCTTCTAGCAATCAGCCCCAGCATTTT. It yields the protein CASSPRPHSGPSSNQPQHF.

In this sample, this clonotype turned up many times. This chain connects TRBV3-1 to TRBJ2-1; D assignment may be TRBD1 or TRBD2 (6 bases each). Germline V gene sequence: CDR1 LGHDT, CDR2 YNNKEL (reference sequence). The CDR3 spans 15 residues. V dropped 1 base and J dropped 7 bases, with 14 bases sitting between them. CDR3 DNA: TGTGCCAGCAGCCAAGTTGGCGGAGGGGGGAATGAGCAGTTCTTC. This sequence encodes CASSQVGGGGNEQFF.

CDR3 in amino acids: CAICQDSVTYEQYF. The DNA for the CDR3 is TGTGCCATCTGTCAGGACAGCGTAACCTACGAGCAGTACTTC. The rearrangement joins TRBV10-3 to TRBJ2-7; perhaps TRBD1 as D (6 bases). CDR3 length: 14 amino acids. Trimming shortened V by 8 bases and J by 2 bases, and 16 bases separated the two germline ends. CDR1 ENHRY and CDR2 SYGVKD come from the germline V gene.

This clonotype was detected many times. The chain couples TRBV27 to TRBJ2-3; D ambiguous. CDR3 length: 13 residues. Germline CDR1 reads MNHEY; CDR2 reads SMNVEV (reference sequence). The V end was cut by 6 bases, the J end by 2 bases, with 9 bases between. The CDR3, as DNA: TGTGCCAGCAGAACGACAAACACAGATACGCAGTATTTT. Amino acids: CASRTTNTDTQYF.

A remark on this clonotype: A much larger clone differs by one base, so this may be a read error. The rearrangement joins TRBV12-3 or TRBV12-4 to TRBJ2-6; TRBD1 might be the D (7 bases). This CDR3 spans 16 amino acids. CDR3 sequence (DNA): TGTGCCAGCAGCGCGGGACAGATCTCTGGGGCCAGCGTCCTGACTTTC. It is translated as CASSAGQISGASVLTF.

This clonotype has more than one count but fewer than ten. The chain joins TRBV5-1 to TRBJ2-7, with 11 bases lining up with TRBD2. The trim removed 0 bases at V and 2 bases at J, leaving 7 bases unmatched. Germline V lookup: CDR1 SGHRS, CDR2 YFSETQ. The CDR3 has 17 residues. The CDR3 is CASSLALAGGTPYEQYF. The CDR3, as DNA: TGCGCCAGCAGCTTGGCGCTAGCGGGAGGAACACCCTACGAGCAGTACTTC. Supplemented by reference TRBV5-1 and TRBJ2-7, the full variable domain reads KAGVTQTPRYLIKTRGQQVTLSCSPISGHRSVSWYQQTPGQGLQFLFEYFSETQRNKGNFPGRFSGRQFSNSRSEMNVSTLELGDSALYLCASSLALAGGTPYEQYFGPGTRLTVT.

This clonotype was recorded many times. The chain employs TRBV27 and TRBJ1-1; 7 bases fit TRBD1. This CDR3 spans 16 amino acids. V gave up 4 bases and J gave up 3 bases; unmatched junction bases: 11. CDR1 is MNHEY, CDR2 SMNVEV, per germline (reference sequence). The CDR3 DNA reads as TGTGCCAGCAGTTCACTACAGGGGTATCTAGACACTGAAGCTTTCTTT. It translates to CASSSLQGYLDTEAFF.

This clonotype has at least ten counts. The J gene is TRBJ2-7, the V gene TRBV24-1; D is perhaps TRBD1 (5 bases). V lost 3 bases, J lost 0 bases, and 14 bases lay in between. The CDR3 has 16 amino acids. CDR1 and CDR2 from the germline V gene are KGHDR and SFDVKD. CDR3 nucleotide sequence: TGTGCCACCAGTGATGATGGACATTCGAGCTCCTACGAGCAGTACTTC. It is translated as CATSDDGHSSSYEQYF.

At least ten counts were recorded for this clonotype. This chain joins TRBV18 and TRBJ2-1, with unresolved D. Trimming removed 0 bases at V and 4 bases at J, with 7 bases between. There are 14 residues in the CDR3. The germline gives CDR1 KGHSH, CDR2 LQKENI. The CDR3 spells CASSPPEFYNEQFF. DNA for the CDR3: TGTGCCAGCTCACCACCGGAGTTTTACAATGAGCAGTTCTTC.

This clonotype was detected ten times or more. The chain employs TRBV28 and TRBJ2-3; D uncertain. Germline lookup yields CDR1 MDHEN and CDR2 SYDVKM. Trimming removed 7 bases at V and 0 bases at J, with 14 bases between. CDR3 length: 15 amino acids. CDR3 nucleotide sequence: TGTGCCAGCATGAAGTCCTATCCTAGCACAGATACGCAGTATTTT. The encoded protein is CASMKSYPSTDTQYF.

This clonotype was seen only a few times. The rearrangement joins TRBV7-9 to TRBJ2-1; 7 bases fit TRBD2. Looked up from germline, CDR1 is SEHNR and CDR2 is FQNEAQ (reference sequence). The CDR3 loop spans 15 amino acids. Germline trimming cut 3 bases from V and 6 bases from J; bases unmatched to any gene: 8. The CDR3 sequence: CASSLPAGAGNEQFF. CDR3 nucleotide sequence: TGTGCCAGCAGCTTGCCCGCGGGAGCGGGCAATGAGCAGTTCTTC.